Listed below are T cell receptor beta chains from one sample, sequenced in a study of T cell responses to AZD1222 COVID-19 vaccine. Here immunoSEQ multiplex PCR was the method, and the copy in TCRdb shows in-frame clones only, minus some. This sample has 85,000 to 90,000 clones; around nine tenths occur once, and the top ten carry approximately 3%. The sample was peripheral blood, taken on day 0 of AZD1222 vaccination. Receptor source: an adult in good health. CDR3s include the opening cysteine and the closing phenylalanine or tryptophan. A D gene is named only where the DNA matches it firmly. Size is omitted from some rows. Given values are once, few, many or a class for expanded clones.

CDR3 protein: CASSQRLGPLTATEAFF
CDR3 DNA: TGTGCCAGCAGCCAAAGGTTGGGGCCACTCACGGCTACTGAAGCTTTCTTT
V gene: TRBV14
J gene: TRBJ1-1
D gene: -
clone size: -

CDR3 protein: CASSLDSLTLRERGGYEQYF
CDR3 DNA: TGTGCCAGCAGCTTAGACAGCCTGACGTTAAGAGAGCGTGGGGGCTACGAGCAGTACTTC
V gene: TRBV11-3
J gene: TRBJ2-7
D gene: -
clone size: -

CDR3 protein: CSVVGQENEKLFF
CDR3 DNA: TGCAGCGTTGTGGGGCAGGAGAATGAAAAACTGTTTTTT
V gene: TRBV29-1
J gene: TRBJ1-4
D gene: -
clone size: -

CDR3 protein: CASSFGTATNEKLFF
CDR3 DNA: TGCGCCAGCAGCTTCGGGACAGCGACTAATGAAAAACTGTTTTTT
V gene: TRBV5-1
J gene: TRBJ1-4
D gene: TRBD1
clone size: -

CDR3 protein: CASSSGESYEQYF
CDR3 DNA: TGTGCCAGCAGCTCAGGGGAGTCCTACGAGCAGTACTTC
V gene: TRBV5-8
J gene: TRBJ2-7
D gene: -
clone size: -

CDR3 protein: CATSASYVGSYNEQFF
CDR3 DNA: TGTGCCACCAGTGCCTCCTACGTCGGGTCCTACAATGAGCAGTTCTTC
V gene: TRBV24-1
J gene: TRBJ2-1
D gene: -
clone size: -

CDR3 protein: CASRPEGQGMGTEAFF
CDR3 DNA: TGTGCCAGCCGCCCCGAAGGACAGGGTATGGGGACTGAAGCTTTCTTT
V gene: TRBV2
J gene: TRBJ1-1
D gene: TRBD1
clone size: -

CDR3 protein: CASSARSGGYTF
CDR3 DNA: TGTGCCAGTAGTGCCAGATCGGGAGGCTACACCTTC
V gene: TRBV19
J gene: TRBJ1-2
D gene: -
clone size: -

CDR3 protein: CASSSIAPGTPSSYEQYF
CDR3 DNA: TGCGCCAGCAGCTCCATTGCCCCCGGGACACCGAGCTCCTACGAGCAGTACTTC
V gene: TRBV5-1
J gene: TRBJ2-7
D gene: -
clone size: once

CDR3 protein: CASSQVAGTLSGANVLTF
CDR3 DNA: TGTGCCAGCAGCCAAGTGGCAGGGACCCTCTCTGGGGCCAACGTCCTGACTTTC
V gene: TRBV3-1/TRBV3-2
J gene: TRBJ2-6
D gene: -
clone size: -

CDR3 protein: CASSVAERGKVTEAFF
CDR3 DNA: TGTGCCAGCAGCGTAGCCGAAAGGGGGAAGGTCACTGAAGCTTTCTTT
V gene: TRBV9
J gene: TRBJ1-1
D gene: -
clone size: -

CDR3 protein: CASSFFASYGYTF
CDR3 DNA: TGTGCCAGCAGTTTTTTTGCGAGCTATGGCTACACCTTC
V gene: TRBV28
J gene: TRBJ1-2
D gene: -
clone size: -

CDR3 protein: CAISEGPGQGSNEQFF
CDR3 DNA: TGTGCCATCAGTGAGGGACCGGGACAGGGATCCAATGAGCAGTTCTTC
V gene: TRBV10-3
J gene: TRBJ2-1
D gene: TRBD1
clone size: -

CDR3 protein: CASSYSGGTDRVF
CDR3 DNA: TGTGCCAGCAGTTACTCCGGAGGGACAGATAGGGTTTTT
V gene: TRBV6-5
J gene: TRBJ2-2
D gene: -
clone size: -

CDR3 protein: CASTETEYYGYTF
CDR3 DNA: TGTGCCAGCACCGAGACAGAATACTATGGCTACACCTTC
V gene: TRBV12-3/TRBV12-4
J gene: TRBJ1-2
D gene: -
clone size: -

CDR3 protein: CASSPSGQGYNQPQHF
CDR3 DNA: TGCGCCAGCAGCCCTTCGGGGCAGGGTTACAATCAGCCCCAGCATTTT
V gene: TRBV5-1
J gene: TRBJ1-5
D gene: -
clone size: -

CDR3 protein: CASSQGQINQPQHF
CDR3 DNA: TGTGCCAGCAGCCAAGGGCAGATCAATCAGCCCCAGCATTTT
V gene: TRBV3-1/TRBV3-2
J gene: TRBJ1-5
D gene: -
clone size: -

CDR3 protein: CASSLRAAVPDTQYF
CDR3 DNA: TGTGCCAGCAGCTTGCGGGCGGCGGTACCAGATACGCAGTATTTT
V gene: TRBV11-2
J gene: TRBJ2-3
D gene: -
clone size: -

CDR3 protein: CASSSSDRVADEQFF
CDR3 DNA: TGTGCCAGCAGCTCTAGTGACCGGGTGGCTGATGAGCAGTTCTTC
V gene: TRBV7-9
J gene: TRBJ2-1
D gene: -
clone size: -

CDR3 protein: CASSYSAGTTNEKLFF
CDR3 DNA: TGTGCCAGCAGTTACTCGGCAGGGACTACTAATGAAAAACTGTTTTTT
V gene: TRBV6-2/TRBV6-3
J gene: TRBJ1-4
D gene: -
clone size: few

CDR3 protein: CASRRGSDSSYEQYF
CDR3 DNA: TGTGCCAGCAGGCGCGGGAGCGACAGCTCCTACGAGCAGTACTTC
V gene: TRBV2
J gene: TRBJ2-7
D gene: TRBD2
clone size: -

CDR3 protein: CATSDQGRNYGYTF
CDR3 DNA: TGTGCCACCAGTGATCAGGGACGGAACTATGGCTACACCTTC
V gene: TRBV24-1
J gene: TRBJ1-2
D gene: -
clone size: -

CDR3 protein: CASSQEWQGAGNTIYF
CDR3 DNA: TGTGCCAGCAGCCAAGAGTGGCAGGGAGCCGGAAACACCATATATTTT
V gene: TRBV3-1/TRBV3-2
J gene: TRBJ1-3
D gene: -
clone size: few

CDR3 protein: CASSRGPGQGTDTQYF
CDR3 DNA: TGTGCCAGCAGCCGAGGACCAGGACAGGGCACAGATACGCAGTATTTT
V gene: TRBV7-3
J gene: TRBJ2-3
D gene: TRBD1
clone size: -

CDR3 protein: CASSLAVGSNQPQHF
CDR3 DNA: TGTGCCAGCAGTCTAGCAGTCGGGAGCAATCAGCCCCAGCATTTT
V gene: TRBV27
J gene: TRBJ1-5
D gene: -
clone size: -

CDR3 protein: CASSHDRDWGYTF
CDR3 DNA: TGTGCCAGCAGTCACGACAGGGATTGGGGCTACACCTTC
V gene: TRBV3-1/TRBV3-2
J gene: TRBJ1-2
D gene: TRBD1
clone size: -

CDR3 protein: CASSSVGQGALVNTEAFF
CDR3 DNA: TGCGCCAGCAGCTCGGTGGGACAGGGGGCTTTGGTGAACACTGAAGCTTTCTTT
V gene: TRBV5-1
J gene: TRBJ1-1
D gene: TRBD1
clone size: -